The present TCR beta chain was sequenced within a study of T cells in narcolepsy. Measured with immunoSEQ multiplex PCR; TCRdb has only the in-frame clones, and not every one. The sample lists about 33,000 clones; roughly 90% were seen once. A note on this clone: As yet, its antigen is unknown.

Study-wide results and caveats: Autoreactive clonotypes reportedly recurred in blood of same and different patients, not controls.

Sequencing was done on a sample of CD45RA- memory CD4+ T cells from PBMCs. The clonotype comes from a human donor with narcolepsy.

The CDR3 coding sequence is TGTGCCAGCAGCTTAGATGGCATGGTAAATCAGCCCCAGCATTTT. This gives the protein CASSLDGMVNQPQHF. The rearrangement links TRBV11-2 to TRBJ1-5, with unresolved D. Germline V CDR1 and CDR2: SGHAT, FQNNGV. There are 15 residues in the CDR3. The germline V and J ends were trimmed by 0 bases and 4 bases, with 10 bases remaining between them.